A selection of T cell receptor beta chains follows, all from one sample in a study of blood T cell repertoires in COVID-19. Sequencing was performed with immunoSEQ multiplex PCR; in TCRdb, only in-frame clones are kept and a portion is missing. In the table there are hundreds of thousands of clones, roughly 77% of which are singletons. The material sequenced was peripheral blood. The source is a woman older than 75 with acute or convalescent COVID-19. CDR3s include the opening cysteine and the closing phenylalanine or tryptophan. A D gene is named only where the DNA matches it firmly. Part of the rows lack a size; the others show once, few, many or a class for expanded clones.

j_call	v_call	clone_size	d_call	cdr3_nt	cdr3_aa
TRBJ1-2	TRBV4-2	-	-	TGTGCCAGCAGCCAAGGCAGGCTCGGCTACACCTTC	CASSQGRLGYTF
TRBJ1-1	TRBV9	-	-	TGTGCCAGCAGCGCCCTTACTACAGGCAACACTGAAGCTTTCTTT	CASSALTTGNTEAFF
TRBJ1-6	TRBV2	-	-	TGTGCCAGCAGTGTGAACATCTATAATTCACCCCTCCACTTT	CASSVNIYNSPLHF
TRBJ2-7	TRBV3-1/TRBV3-2	-	TRBD2	TGTGCCAGCAGCCCCCCGGGACTAGCGGGATCCGAGCAGTACTTC	CASSPPGLAGSEQYF
TRBJ2-2	TRBV7-3	-	-	TGTGCCAGCAGCTTAGTCTTCAGGGCTCATGACGGGGAGCTGTTTTTT	CASSLVFRAHDGELFF
TRBJ1-6	TRBV19	-	-	TGTGCCAGTCGGTGGGCTGGTAATTCACCCCTCCACTTT	CASRWAGNSPLHF
TRBJ1-2	TRBV2	-	-	TGTGCCAGCAGTGTAGGGGGTGGCTACACCTTC	CASSVGGGYTF
TRBJ2-6	TRBV3-1/TRBV3-2	few	TRBD1	TGTGCCAGCAGCCGCAATGTCCCGGGACAGGGGTACGGGGCCAACGTCCTGACTTTC	CASSRNVPGQGYGANVLTF
TRBJ2-5	TRBV6-5	-	-	TGTGCCAGCAGCCTTGGGCAGGGGCGCGGAGAGACCCAGTACTTC	CASSLGQGRGETQYF
TRBJ1-2	TRBV2	-	-	TGTGCCAGCAGGCTAGACAGGTCCCCCGCCTATATAAGCTACACCTTC	CASRLDRSPAYISYTF
TRBJ2-1	TRBV6-5	-	TRBD2	TGTGCCAGCAGATTTTCGGGGGGATATGAGCAGTTCTTC	CASRFSGGYEQFF
TRBJ2-7	TRBV6-1	-	-	TGTGCCAGCAGTGAGTCCAGGGCAGGATACGAGCAGTACTTC	CASSESRAGYEQYF
TRBJ2-1	TRBV29-1	-	-	TGCAGCGCCCAGAGGGGGAGCTCCTACAATGAGCAGTTCTTC	CSAQRGSSYNEQFF
TRBJ2-1	TRBV2	-	TRBD2	TGTGCCAGCAAGCGGGAGTGGGACAATGAGCAGTTCTTC	CASKREWDNEQFF
TRBJ2-1	TRBV7-2	-	TRBD2	TGTGCCAGCAGCTTAAGTCTAGCGGGGTACAATGAGCAGTTCTTC	CASSLSLAGYNEQFF
TRBJ2-2	TRBV5-1	-	-	TGCGCCAGCAGCTTAAAAGAAGGGGCAGTAAACACCGGGGAGCTGTTTTTT	CASSLKEGAVNTGELFF
TRBJ2-1	TRBV5-4	-	TRBD2	TGTGCCAGCACCTTTAGCGGGAATGAGCAGTTCTTC	CASTFSGNEQFF
TRBJ1-5	TRBV9	-	TRBD1	TGTGCCAGCAGCGAGGGACAGGGCAATCAGCCCCAGCATTTT	CASSEGQGNQPQHF
TRBJ2-1	TRBV5-1	few	TRBD1	TGCGCCAGCAGACACTCCACAGGGGGTTCGGTTACTGAGCAGTTCTTC	CASRHSTGGSVTEQFF
TRBJ2-3	TRBV4-1	-	TRBD2	TGCGCCAGCAGAAGGACTAGCGGCACAGATACGCAGTATTTT	CASRRTSGTDTQYF
TRBJ1-2	TRBV5-4	-	-	TGTGCCAGCAGCTTGGCCGGGAGGGGGGCGGATGGCTACACCTTC	CASSLAGRGADGYTF
TRBJ1-5	TRBV30	-	-	TGTGCCTGGAGTGTATCCGGGGATCAGCCCCAGCATTTT	CAWSVSGDQPQHF
TRBJ2-4	TRBV27	-	-	TGTGCCAGCAGTTCCGCGGGTTTAGCCAAAAACATTCAGTACTTC	CASSSAGLAKNIQYF
TRBJ1-1	TRBV14	few	TRBD1	TGTGCCAGCAGCCAACAGGACAGGGGGATCACTGAAGCTTTCTTT	CASSQQDRGITEAFF
TRBJ1-1	TRBV6-5	-	TRBD1	TGTGCCAGCAGTTGGCGGACAGGGGGCACTGAAGCTTTCTTT	CASSWRTGGTEAFF
TRBJ2-1	TRBV15	few	-	TGTGCCACCAGCAGAGTACTAGAATACAATGAGCAGTTCTTC	CATSRVLEYNEQFF
TRBJ2-5	TRBV20-1	-	-	TGCAGTGCTAGTCTTAGACAAGAGACCCAGTACTTC	CSASLRQETQYF
TRBJ1-1	TRBV25-1	-	-	TGTGCCAGCAGTCCCGCGGGAGGGACTCAGGCTTTCTTT	CASSPAGGTQAFF